This T cell receptor beta chain was identified during a study of graft-versus-host responses after intestinal transplantation. Study overall: All recipients got anti-thymocyte globulin induction, then tacrolimus and steroids for approximately three years.

Grafts had their tissue processed, releasing intraepithelial and lamina propria lymphocytes. As to this clone: Its antigen is as yet unknown.

Study-level results: There was an association between peak levels of circulating GvH clones and early post-transplant HvG declines. Recipient marrow held GvH clones, some first seen in ileum or blood.

Repertoires were generated with immunoSEQ multiplex PCR, while TCRdb's copy carries only in-frame clones and drops some. The sample carries around 15,000 clones, roughly two thirds recorded once. There are 13 residues in the CDR3. Germline CDR1 and CDR2: MNHNY and SVGAGI (reference sequence). V shed 6 bases and J shed 6 bases, with 9 bases lying between them. This clonotype was sampled from a human patient who received an intestinal transplant, so some T cells may come from the graft donor. This specimen consisted of ileum tissue, obtained roughly 720 days after intestinal transplantation. The chain is built from TRBV6-6 and TRBJ1-6, with a possible D match to TRBD1 (5 bases). CDR3 sequence reads: CASRPTVNSPLHF. The CDR3, as DNA: TGTGCCAGCAGACCGACAGTTAATTCACCCCTCCACTTT.